The T cell receptor beta chain described here comes from a study of T-cell memory formation after mild COVID-19. This clonotype showed up just a few times. As yet, its antigen is unknown. The TCR alpha and TCR beta cDNA libraries, bearing sample barcodes and UMIs, were generated by 5'RACE using constant-segment primers. From the 5' RACE reads, TCRdb called clonotypes with MiXCR, one entry per CDR3 protein. The data show about 300,000 distinct CDR3 sequences, just under 20% seen once. Broader study findings: The study found balanced CD4/CD8 in clones contracting day 15 to 85 and a CD4+ lean in later expanders.

There are 10 residues in the CDR3. Germline-derived CDR1 and CDR2 are SGHTA and FQGNSA. V lost 4 bases and J lost 5, with 2 bases in between. The chain recombines TRBV7-2 with TRBJ2-5, with D unclear. The receptor comes from a man aged 18 to 29 who had mild COVID-19 (a few samples of this study predate the infection). Cell type and time point are not known. The sample comprised PBMCs or a T cell subset sorted from them (not recorded which). This CDR3 is CASSSETQYF. The DNA for the CDR3 is TGTGCCAGCAGCTCGGAGACCCAGTACTTC.